A single sample gave rise to the 25 T cell receptor beta chains below, sequenced in a study of CD8 T cells in Susac syndrome. RNA was extracted with the RNeasy kit, and a quantity of roughly 0.5 to 1 ug was reverse transcribed using random hexamers. TCRdb used MiXCR to reprocess the immunoSEQ multiplex PCR reads, holding one entry per CDR3 protein. The data show about 71,000 distinct CDR3 sequences, with around 93% seen just once and around 0.15% held by the top ten. Specimen: CD4+ T cells from PBMCs. All receptors come from a human donor with Susac syndrome.

The CDR3 loop is CASKRQGFYYGYTF. Written as DNA, the CDR3 is TGTGCCAGTAAACGGCAGGGGTTCTACTATGGCTACACCTTC. J is TRBJ1-2 and V is TRBV19, with D perhaps TRBD1 (6 bases). V lost 7 bases and J 3 bases, leaving 15 bases between the germline ends. This CDR3 has 14 amino acids. The germline CDR1 and CDR2 sequences are LNHDA and SQIVND (reference sequence).

The chain recombines TRBV20-1 with TRBJ1-5; D gene unclear. The ends were cut back, 3 bases at V and 7 bases at J, with 4 bases in the middle. The CDR3 covers 10 residues. Germline V gene data show CDR1 as DFQATT and CDR2 as SNEGSKA (reference sequence). The CDR3 DNA sequence: TGCAGTGCTAGGGGGCAGCCCCAGCATTTT. As protein: CSARGQPQHF.

The chain couples TRBV3-1 to TRBJ2-4; no reliable D call. CDR1 is LGHDT and CDR2 is YNNKEL in the germline V gene (reference sequence). The CDR3 covers 17 residues. V was cut by 5 bases and J by 4 bases, with 21 bases left in between. The CDR3 DNA is TGTGCCAGCAGCAGAAGTTCTCCCATGCAAAGAAAAAACATTCAGTACTTC. This gives the protein CASSRSSPMQRKNIQYF.

The table lists this clonotype with a count of one. The rearrangement joins TRBV7-9 to TRBJ2-3; D ambiguous. Germline assignment: CDR1 SEHNR and CDR2 FQNEAQ (reference sequence). V was cut by 3 bases and J by 1 base, with 2 bases left in between. The CDR3 spans 12 residues. CDR3 nucleotide sequence: TGTGCCAGCAGCTTCGGCACAGATACGCAGTATTTT. Residues: CASSFGTDTQYF.

The chain has TRBV18 and TRBJ2-2; D unclear. CDR1 and CDR2 from the germline V gene are KGHSH and LQKENI. CDR3 length: 16 amino acids. Between the trimmed V and J ends, which lost 4 bases and 1 base, there was a span of 13 bases. The CDR3 region is CASSLVTPKNTGELFF. CDR3 nucleotides: TGTGCCAGCTCACTCGTGACACCCAAGAACACCGGGGAGCTGTTTTTT.

The gene calls are TRBV6-5 and TRBJ1-2; D is ambiguous. With 8 bases removed from V and 2 bases from J, the gap between germline ends came to 6 bases. In germline, CDR1 is MNHEY, CDR2 SVGAGI. The CDR3 spans 11 residues. CDR3 in DNA: TGTGCCAGCGGACGGAACTATGGCTACACCTTC. Translating it yields CASGRNYGYTF.

This chain connects TRBV10-3 to TRBJ1-1, with D uncertain. CDR1 is ENHRY and CDR2 is SYGVKD in the germline V gene. V lost 4 bases to trimming and J lost 5 bases, with 8 bases between them. This CDR3 spans 12 amino acids. DNA of the CDR3: TGTGCCATCAGTGCGCGGGTGACTGAAGCTTTCTTT. The encoded protein is CAISARVTEAFF.

V usage is TRBV4-3 and J usage is TRBJ2-7; TRBD1 matches 11 bases. The CDR3 is made up of 17 amino acids. From germline, CDR1 is LGHNA and CDR2 YSLEER. V shed 1 base, J shed 2 bases, and the junction held 7 bases outside the gene matches. The CDR3 DNA reads TGCGCCAGCAGCCAAGTGGGGGACAGGGGGATTCCCTACGAGCAGTACTTC. Translating it yields CASSQVGDRGIPYEQYF.

The chain recombines TRBV6-2 or TRBV6-3 with TRBJ2-5, with 9 positions matching TRBD1. V lost 0 bases to trimming and J lost 11 bases; unmatched junction nucleotides: 10. The CDR3 is made up of 15 amino acids. The germline gives CDR1 MNHEY, CDR2 SVGEGT. Here the CDR3 reads CASSYSSGQGQSQYF. CDR3 coding DNA: TGTGCCAGCAGTTACTCGAGCGGACAGGGGCAATCGCAGTACTTC.

This clonotype came up once. The chain has TRBV25-1 and TRBJ2-5; 8 bases fit TRBD1. Trimming took 8 bases from V and 3 from J; bases not matched to a gene: 11. Germline CDR1 reads MGHDK; CDR2 reads SYGVNS. The CDR3 length is 15 residues. CDR3 residues: CASEPDRVGEETQYF. As DNA, the CDR3 is TGTGCCAGCGAACCGGACAGGGTAGGGGAAGAGACCCAGTACTTC.

The rearrangement links TRBV7-9 to TRBJ1-2, with 9 bases matching TRBD1. The ends lost 4 bases at V and 7 bases at J; junction bases unmatched: 7. Germline CDR1 reads SEHNR; CDR2 reads FQNEAQ (reference sequence). This CDR3 region has 14 residues. The DNA of the CDR3 is TGTGCCAGCAGCTCCCGGGACAGGGTGTCTGGCTACACCTTC. It encodes CASSSRDRVSGYTF.

The chain's CDR3 is CASSLRLATNTGELFF. The DNA of the CDR3 is TGTGCCAGCAGTTTAAGGCTAGCCACGAACACCGGGGAGCTGTTTTTT. V gene TRBV12-3 or TRBV12-4 combines with J gene TRBJ2-2, with D possibly being TRBD2 (5 bases). The CDR3 sequence is 16 residues long. V lost 2 bases and J 0 bases, leaving 10 bases between the germline ends.

The chain employs TRBV11-3 and TRBJ2-7, with D tentatively TRBD2 (5 bases). There are 15 residues in the CDR3. From germline, CDR1 is SGHNT and CDR2 YENEEA. The V gene lost 6 bases and the J gene lost 5 bases, with 20 bases spanning the gap. The DNA of the CDR3 is TGTGCCAGCAGTGCGTCCCGGGGTTCACCCAACGAGCAGTACTTC. This sequence encodes CASSASRGSPNEQYF.

The chain employs TRBV7-2 and TRBJ1-4, with 10 bases matching TRBD1. J was trimmed by 8 bases and V by 0 bases; bases with no gene match: 3. This CDR3 comprises 15 residues. Germline CDR1 reads SGHTA; CDR2 reads FQGNSA. The CDR3 nucleotides read TGTGCCAGCAGCTTAGCCGGGACAGGGGAGGAAAAACTGTTTTTT. This sequence encodes CASSLAGTGEEKLFF.

This clonotype was observed a single time. The V and J genes are TRBV6-2 or TRBV6-3 and TRBJ1-2; possibly TRBD1 for D (5 bases). The CDR3 has 14 residues. Trimming shortened V by 6 bases and J by 4 bases, and 15 bases separated the two germline ends. The germline V gene encodes CDR1 MNHEY and CDR2 SVGEGT. CDR3 nucleotides: TGTGCCAGCAGCCTACCTACGGGGCCCTATGGCTACACCTTC. This gives the protein CASSLPTGPYGYTF.

The chain joins TRBV4-3 to TRBJ2-2, with unresolved D. CDR1 and CDR2 from the germline V gene are LGHNA and YSLEER. The CDR3 spans 16 residues. V was pared by 0 bases and J by 0 bases, with 8 bases between. The CDR3: CASSQEAGSNTGELFF. The DNA for the CDR3 is TGCGCCAGCAGCCAAGAAGCAGGTTCGAACACCGGGGAGCTGTTTTTT.

V gene TRBV5-6 combines with J gene TRBJ2-4; 9 bases are a match to TRBD1. This CDR3 has 16 amino acids. V gave up 1 base and J gave up 0 bases; unmatched junction bases: 2. CDR1 and CDR2 from the germline V gene are SGHDT and YYEEEE. The CDR3 DNA follows: TGTGCCAGCAGCTTGTGGACAGGGGTAGCCAAAAACATTCAGTACTTC. It codes for CASSLWTGVAKNIQYF.

The CDR3: CSASAGGGGLAFF. CDR3 DNA: TGCAGTGCTAGTGCAGGGGGCGGGGGTTTGGCTTTCTTT. The V call is TRBV20-1, the J call TRBJ1-1, with 8 bases identical to TRBD1. The germline V gene has CDR1 DFQATT and CDR2 SNEGSKA (reference sequence). J lost 11 bases, V lost 3 bases, and 11 bases had no gene match. This CDR3 has 13 residues.

The DNA of the CDR3 is TGTGCCAGCAGCCTAAGGACTATAGAAGGGACCCAGTACTTC. This sequence encodes CASSLRTIEGTQYF. This rearrangement joins TRBV7-2 to TRBJ2-5, with TRBD2 as a possible D gene (6 bases). Deletions cut 5 bases from V and 7 bases from J, with 17 bases between. The CDR3 has 14 residues. CDR1 is SGHTA and CDR2 is FQGNSA in the germline V gene.

This chain joins TRBV12-5 and TRBJ2-7; D is perhaps TRBD1 (6 bases). Germline V CDR1 and CDR2: LGHNT, FRNRAP. CDR3 length equals 17 residues. V lost 5 bases and J lost 2, with 22 bases in between. The CDR3 spells CASGLPGQPTPPYEQYF. DNA of the CDR3: TGTGCTAGTGGTCTACCCGGACAGCCTACCCCTCCCTACGAGCAGTACTTC.

The J gene is TRBJ1-2, the V gene TRBV27; TRBD1 might be the D (5 bases). Germline CDR1 reads MNHEY; CDR2 reads SMNVEV (reference sequence). The V gene lost 2 bases and the J gene lost 6 bases, with 16 bases spanning the gap. This CDR3 spans 15 amino acids. The CDR3 DNA reads as TGTGCCAGCAGTTTAGTGACTCCGGGACGAGATGGCTACACCTTC. Translation gives CASSLVTPGRDGYTF.

The chain combines TRBV7-2 with TRBJ2-3, with 7 bases lining up with TRBD1. CDR1 is SGHTA and CDR2 is FQGNSA in the germline V gene. The V segment lost 5 bases and the J segment 0 bases; nucleotides outside the gene matches: 5. The CDR3 has 15 amino acids. CDR3 DNA sequence: TGTGCCAGCAGCGGGACAGTGACTAGCACAGATACGCAGTATTTT. Encoded protein: CASSGTVTSTDTQYF.

V gene TRBV29-1 combines with J gene TRBJ2-2, with a tentative D call TRBD2 (5 bases). The CDR3 length is 14 residues. Between the trimmed V and J ends, which lost 8 bases and 1 base, there was a span of 14 bases. The germline CDR1 and CDR2 sequences are SQVTM and ANQGSEA. The CDR3 nucleotides are TGCAGCTATCGGGGTCAGATGAACACCGGGGAGCTGTTTTTT. Protein sequence: CSYRGQMNTGELFF.

This clonotype was seen a few times. The CDR3: CASSIKPGRKIYEQYF. The CDR3 nucleotides are TGTGCCAGCAGCATAAAACCGGGACGGAAGATTTACGAGCAGTACTTC. V usage is TRBV11-1 and J usage is TRBJ2-7; perhaps D is TRBD1 or TRBD2 (5 bases each). Germline CDR1 and CDR2: SGHAT and FQDESV (reference sequence). The CDR3 sequence is 16 residues long. Trimming took 5 bases from V and 4 from J, leaving 21 bases between them. The whole variable domain, filled in from reference TRBV11-1 and TRBJ2-7, reads EAEVAQSPRYKITEKSQAVAFWCDPISGHATLYWYRQILGQGPELLVQFQDESVVDDSQLPKDRFSAERLKGVDSTLKIQPAELGDSAMYLCASSIKPGRKIYEQYFGPGTRLTVT.

The chain is built from TRBV10-3 and TRBJ2-5; D unresolved. The CDR3 is made up of 12 amino acids. Between the trimmed V and J ends, which lost 2 bases and 5 bases, there was a span of 6 bases. In germline, CDR1 is ENHRY, CDR2 SYGVKD. DNA for the CDR3: TGTGCCATCAGTGAGCGTCTTGAGACCCAGTACTTC. Translating it yields CAISERLETQYF.